This entry lists 20 T cell receptor beta chains sequenced from one sample in a study of blood T cell repertoires in COVID-19. Repertoires were generated with immunoSEQ multiplex PCR, while TCRdb's copy carries only in-frame clones and drops some. The repertoire holds 85,000 to 100,000 clones, with around 80% as singletons. The source material was peripheral blood. These receptors were taken from a man aged 50-60 years who had recovered from COVID-19.

The rearrangement links TRBV7-8 to TRBJ2-7, with D possibly being TRBD2 (6 bases). In germline, CDR1 is SGHVS, CDR2 FQNEAQ. The CDR3 has 14 amino acids. V was trimmed by 5 bases and J by 0 bases, leaving 11 bases between them. CDR3 DNA: TGTGCCAGCAGCCTTTTAGCGGACTCCTACGAGCAGTACTTC. This translates into CASSLLADSYEQYF.

This chain links TRBV5-4 with TRBJ2-3, with TRBD2 as a possible D gene (6 bases). This CDR3 comprises 15 residues. Germline values: CDR1 SGHNT, CDR2 YYREEE (reference sequence). V was clipped by 4 bases and J by 2 bases, with 14 bases between them. The CDR3 region has the DNA TGTGCCAGCAGCCCCCGCGGAGGGCCCACAGATACGCAGTATTTT. This gives the protein CASSPRGGPTDTQYF.

The gene calls are TRBV7-9 and TRBJ2-7; 10 bases fit TRBD1. Germline values: CDR1 SEHNR, CDR2 FQNEAQ (reference sequence). CDR3 length equals 17 residues. V was clipped by 5 bases and J by 1 base; unmatched bases: 11. The chain's CDR3 is CASSQPRDRGLSYEQYF. The CDR3 DNA reads as TGTGCCAGCAGCCAGCCCCGGGACAGGGGTTTGTCCTACGAGCAGTACTTC.

This clone has more than one count but fewer than ten. The V and J genes are TRBV12-3 or TRBV12-4 and TRBJ1-2; TRBD1 might be the D (5 bases). CDR3 length: 13 amino acids. Trimming removed 6 bases from V and 7 bases from J, with 15 bases in between. CDR3 protein: CASSLVGQGGYTF. The DNA of the CDR3 is TGTGCCAGCAGCTTGGTTGGACAAGGTGGCTACACCTTC.

This clone has just one count. The V call is TRBV5-4, the J call TRBJ2-7, with 8 bases fitting TRBD2. Per germline, CDR1 SGHNT and CDR2 YYREEE (reference sequence). Unmatched junction bases numbered 5, after V lost 0 bases and J lost 0 bases. There are 16 residues in the CDR3. CDR3 residues: CASSLVPGGISYEQYF. As DNA, the CDR3 is TGTGCCAGCAGCTTGGTTCCGGGAGGGATCTCCTACGAGCAGTACTTC.

The rearrangement links TRBV6-5 to TRBJ2-3; unclear D gene. Germline V gives CDR1 MNHEY, CDR2 SVGAGI. This CDR3 spans 13 amino acids. With 6 bases removed from V and 0 bases from J, the gap between germline ends came to 7 bases. CDR3 coding DNA: TGTGCCAGCAGAGCAGGAAGCACAGATACGCAGTATTTT. Encoded protein: CASRAGSTDTQYF.

This clone was seen a handful of times. The V and J genes are TRBV11-2 and TRBJ1-4; 8 nucleotides align to TRBD1. Germline lookup yields CDR1 SGHAT and CDR2 FQNNGV. This CDR3 spans 16 amino acids. Unmatched junction bases numbered 12, after V lost 4 bases and J lost 8 bases. This CDR3 reads CASSSRIQGVREKLFF. CDR3 coding DNA: TGTGCCAGCAGCTCGAGGATACAGGGGGTCCGGGAAAAACTGTTTTTT.

The chain couples TRBV7-8 to TRBJ2-5; 11 nucleotides align to TRBD2. The trim removed 1 base at V and 5 bases at J, leaving 3 bases unmatched. Germline CDR1 SGHVS, CDR2 FQNEAQ. CDR3 length: 15 residues. This CDR3 is CASSLVLAGGETQYF. For the CDR3, the DNA is TGTGCCAGCAGCTTAGTATTAGCGGGAGGGGAGACCCAGTACTTC.

This clone was observed a single time. This chain connects TRBV18 to TRBJ2-3; 7 bases match TRBD1. J gave up 7 bases and V 1 base, and 5 bases lay outside the gene matches. Germline CDR1 and CDR2: KGHSH and LQKENI. This CDR3 has 14 residues. The CDR3 nucleotides read TGTGCCAGCTCACCACGAACAGGGGACAATACGCAGTATTTT. Its translation is CASSPRTGDNTQYF.

V usage is TRBV29-1 and J usage is TRBJ2-7, with 7 nucleotides matching TRBD1. The germline V gene encodes CDR1 SQVTM and CDR2 ANQGSEA. V shed 7 bases, J shed 7 bases, and the junction held 10 bases outside the gene matches. The CDR3 contains 12 residues. CDR3 in DNA: TGCAGCGGAACGACAGGGATGGGGGAGCAGTACTTC. Protein product: CSGTTGMGEQYF.

The chain links TRBV7-6 to TRBJ2-1; a possible D gene is TRBD1 (7 bases). Trimming removed 5 bases at V and 4 bases at J, with 18 bases between. This CDR3 has 16 amino acids. Germline V gene data show CDR1 as SGHVS and CDR2 as FNYEAQ. CDR3 nucleotides: TGTGCCAGCAGCCTGGGGTCAGGGGGGACTTACAATGAGCAGTTCTTC. Protein product: CASSLGSGGTYNEQFF.

The chain is built from TRBV5-6 and TRBJ2-3; D possibly corresponds to TRBD1 (8 bases). V lost 2 bases and J lost 14, with 30 bases in between. The CDR3 spans 17 residues. Germline V lookup: CDR1 SGHDT, CDR2 YYEEEE. CDR3 amino acids: CASSLNTGTGGLGRGYF. CDR3 nucleotide sequence: TGTGCCAGCAGCTTAAATACCGGGACAGGAGGACTAGGACGCGGGTATTTT.

CDR3 in amino acids: CASSLRGTELDEQFF. In DNA, the CDR3 is TGTGCCAGCAGCTTAAGGGGCACAGAGTTGGATGAGCAGTTCTTC. The V gene is TRBV7-6, the J gene TRBJ2-1, with D possibly TRBD1 on 5 matching bases. The length of the CDR3 is 15 residues. V was trimmed by 2 bases and J by 8 bases, leaving 16 bases between them. Germline V lookup: CDR1 SGHVS, CDR2 FNYEAQ.

This clone was detected once. The gene calls are TRBV28 and TRBJ1-2, with a possible D match to TRBD1 (6 bases). Deletions cut 7 bases from V and 6 bases from J, with 21 bases between. The germline V gene has CDR1 MDHEN and CDR2 SYDVKM. CDR3 size: 15 residues. The CDR3 protein is CASTETGPTINGYTF. The DNA of the CDR3 is TGTGCCAGCACAGAAACAGGGCCGACGATAAATGGCTACACCTTC.

This clone appeared a single time. This chain connects TRBV2 to TRBJ1-5; no clear D gene. CDR1 is SNHLY, CDR2 FYNNEI, per germline. This CDR3 region has 14 residues. With 2 bases removed from V and 4 bases from J, the gap between germline ends came to 9 bases. This CDR3 reads CASSEYRENQPQHF. The DNA of the CDR3 is TGTGCCAGCAGTGAATACCGGGAGAATCAGCCCCAGCATTTT.

The CDR3: CASSSLGQIGETQYF. CDR3 bases: TGCGCCAGCAGCTCGCTGGGACAGATCGGGGAGACCCAGTACTTC. The chain combines TRBV5-1 with TRBJ2-5; 7 bases are shared with TRBD1. Germline CDR1 SGHRS, CDR2 YFSETQ. V gave up 3 bases and J gave up 5 bases; unmatched junction bases: 10. The CDR3 length is 15 residues.

V and J are TRBV3-1 (or the pseudogene TRBV3-2) and TRBJ2-3; tentatively, D is TRBD1 (6 bases). Germline V gives CDR1 LGHDT, CDR2 YNNKEL (reference sequence). The CDR3 spans 15 residues. V shed 1 base and J shed 1 base, with 9 bases lying between them. CDR3 in DNA: TGTGCCAGCAGCCAAGGGGGGCTCCGCACAGATACGCAGTATTTT. Protein sequence: CASSQGGLRTDTQYF.

The chain has TRBV4-3 and TRBJ1-3; maybe TRBD1 (5 bases). V was cut by 3 bases and J by 4 bases, with 16 bases left in between. From germline, CDR1 is LGHNA and CDR2 YSLEER. The CDR3 spans 16 residues. CDR3 residues: CASSQIIGGVGNTIYF. As DNA, the CDR3 is TGCGCCAGCAGCCAGATCATCGGGGGGGTGGGAAACACCATATATTTT.

This chain uses TRBV5-4 with TRBJ1-3, with D possibly TRBD1 on 6 matching bases. Trimming took 4 bases from V and 3 from J, leaving 11 bases between them. This CDR3 comprises 14 residues. Germline CDR1 and CDR2: SGHNT and YYREEE (reference sequence). The CDR3: CASSPTGGGNTIYF. As DNA, the CDR3 is TGTGCCAGCAGCCCGACAGGTGGTGGAAACACCATATATTTT.

V and J are TRBV6-5 and TRBJ2-7; D might be TRBD2 (5 bases). This CDR3 is built from 14 residues. CDR1 MNHEY and CDR2 SVGAGI come from the germline V gene. Trimming stripped 2 bases from V and 1 base from J, with 9 bases between. The CDR3 is CASSYNSASYEQYF. The CDR3 coding sequence is TGTGCCAGCAGTTACAATAGCGCTTCCTACGAGCAGTACTTC.